Listed below are T cell receptor beta chains from one sample, sequenced in a study of shared clonotypes between healthy human individuals. Libraries were prepared by immunoSEQ multiplex PCR; TCRdb keeps only in-frame clonotypes and omits some of them. The table has under 600,000 clones, about 96% seen once. Specimen: naive CD4+ T cells sorted from blood. Every receptor here comes from a woman aged 25-40 years in good health. Both conserved end residues are part of each CDR3. D genes are given only for firm matches. Rows may omit the clone size; those that give it use once, few, many or a size class.

d_gene	abundance	v_gene	j_gene	CDR3nt	CDR3aa
.	.	TRBV7-6	TRBJ2-5	TGTGCCAGCAGCCCGAGGACTGGAGAGACCCAGTACTTC	CASSPRTGETQYF
.	.	TRBV10-3	TRBJ2-3	TGTGCCATCAGTGGGAGCGGGCGGACAGATACGCAGTATTTT	CAISGSGRTDTQYF
.	.	TRBV14	TRBJ1-3	TGTGCCAGCAGCCAAGATCGGATCCGGGACCGAAACACCATATATTTT	CASSQDRIRDRNTIYF
.	.	TRBV6-6	TRBJ2-3	TGTGCCAGCAGTTACTTAAATACGCAGTATTTT	CASSYLNTQYF
.	.	TRBV11-2	TRBJ2-5	TGTGCCAGCAGCTTAGATTACACAACTCACCAAGAGACCCAGTACTTC	CASSLDYTTHQETQYF
TRBD2	.	TRBV11-2	TRBJ2-3	TGTGCCAGCAGCTTTAGCGGGAGCGGCACAGATACGCAGTATTTT	CASSFSGSGTDTQYF
.	.	TRBV11-2	TRBJ2-5	TGTGCCAGCAGCTTACTAACCGCCGGGCCCCAGTACTTC	CASSLLTAGPQYF
.	once	TRBV6-5	TRBJ2-6	TGTGCCAGCAGAAGGGGCACGTCTGGGGCCAACGTCCTGACTTTC	CASRRGTSGANVLTF
TRBD1	.	TRBV5-5	TRBJ2-7	TGTGCCAGCAGCTCCGGACAGGGGTTAAGCGAGCAGTACTTC	CASSSGQGLSEQYF
.	.	TRBV7-2	TRBJ2-2	TGTGCCAGCAGCTTAGGAAAAACTGGACGGGCCGGGGAGCTGTTTTTT	CASSLGKTGRAGELFF
TRBD2	.	TRBV6-1	TRBJ2-7	TGTGCCAGCAGTCCCACTAGCGGGAGTAGGTACGAGCAGTACTTC	CASSPTSGSRYEQYF
.	.	TRBV28	TRBJ1-2	TGTGCCACCATGGAATTTTTCTATGGCTACACCTTC	CATMEFFYGYTF
.	.	TRBV5-1	TRBJ1-5	TGCGCCAGCAGCACGGTTACCGGGACAAATACACCAAGCAATCAGCCCCAGCATTTT	CASSTVTGTNTPSNQPQHF
.	.	TRBV2	TRBJ1-1	TGTGCCAGCAGTGAAGCGCCCCTTCGGGACCCCACTGAAGCTTTCTTT	CASSEAPLRDPTEAFF
.	once	TRBV18	TRBJ2-6	TGTGCCAGCTCACCGACCAGCTCTGGGGCCAACGTCCTGACTTTC	CASSPTSSGANVLTF
.	.	TRBV21-1	TRBJ1-1	TGTGCCAGCAGCAGTCAAGAAATACTTCCGAACACTGAAGCTTTCTTT	CASSSQEILPNTEAFF
.	once	TRBV19	TRBJ2-2	TGTGCCAGTAGTATAGACCCGCCGAGTTACACCGGGGAGCTGTTTTTT	CASSIDPPSYTGELFF
TRBD2	.	TRBV7-6	TRBJ2-1	TGTGCCAGCAGCTCCCTAGCGGGAGCCTCCTACAATGAGCAGTTCTTC	CASSSLAGASYNEQFF
TRBD1	.	TRBV28	TRBJ1-3	TGTGCCAGCAGTCTCGGACAGGGAATAAATGGAAACACCATATATTTT	CASSLGQGINGNTIYF
.	.	TRBV4-1	TRBJ1-1	TGCGCCAGCAGCCGCCTCATTGATGTAGGGGCTTTCTTT	CASSRLIDVGAFF
.	.	TRBV28	TRBJ2-7	TGTGCCAGCGCCACAGGAGGGGCCCTCTCCTACGAGCAGTACTTC	CASATGGALSYEQYF
.	few	TRBV19	TRBJ2-6	TGTGCCAGTACCCCGAAGGGTAGTGGGGCCAACGTCCTGACTTTC	CASTPKGSGANVLTF
.	.	TRBV7-9	TRBJ2-2	TGTGCCAGCAGCGACGCCGCGTCACAGTCCCGGACCGGGGAGCTGTTTTTT	CASSDAASQSRTGELFF
TRBD1	.	TRBV7-9	TRBJ1-2	TGTGCCAGCAGCTCGGACAGGGGGCGAGAGGTCTATGGCTACACCTTC	CASSSDRGREVYGYTF
TRBD2	once	TRBV2	TRBJ2-3	TGTGCCAGCAGACCCCTAGCGGGAGATGGGGATACGCAGTATTTT	CASRPLAGDGDTQYF
TRBD1	.	TRBV29-1	TRBJ1-1	TGCAGCGTTGGGGGTGACAGGGGATCGAACACTGAAGCTTTCTTT	CSVGGDRGSNTEAFF
.	.	TRBV4-2	TRBJ1-1	TGTGCCAGCAGCAACACACGGAGCCGGAACACTGAAGCTTTCTTT	CASSNTRSRNTEAFF
TRBD1	.	TRBV6-6	TRBJ1-2	TGTGCCAGCAGCCTCGGGACAGGGGGCGGGTATGGCTACACCTTC	CASSLGTGGGYGYTF
TRBD2	.	TRBV10-1	TRBJ2-5	TGCGCCAGCAGTGAGGGTCTTGTGGGGGGGATAGAGACCCAGTACTTC	CASSEGLVGGIETQYF
.	.	TRBV19	TRBJ2-1	TGTGCCAGTAGTCACCCCTTGAGCGGCAGCTACTACAATGAGCAGTTCTTC	CASSHPLSGSYYNEQFF
.	once	TRBV4-1	TRBJ2-2	TGCGCCAGCAGCCAATCCCCAGCGATTTTGGAGCTGTTTTTT	CASSQSPAILELFF
.	once	TRBV5-6	TRBJ2-7	TGTGCCAGCAGCTTTATCAGGGGGGGAAAGGAGCAGTACTTC	CASSFIRGGKEQYF
TRBD2	.	TRBV11-2	TRBJ2-2	TGTGCCAGCAGCCCAGGGACTAGCGGGAGGGCGGCCACCGGGGAGCTGTTTTTT	CASSPGTSGRAATGELFF
.	.	TRBV5-4	TRBJ1-1	TGTGCCAGCAGCATACTCGGGACTGAAGCTTTCTTT	CASSILGTEAFF
.	.	TRBV19	TRBJ2-2	TGTGCCAGTAGTAAGGGACTACCCCGGGGGCCCGGGGAGCTGTTTTTT	CASSKGLPRGPGELFF
.	.	TRBV9	TRBJ2-7	TGTGCCAGCAGCGTAGAAGGGGGGAGCTCCTACGAGCAGTACTTC	CASSVEGGSSYEQYF
.	.	TRBV2	TRBJ2-7	TGTGCCAGCAAGTGGGATGCCTACGAGCAGTACTTC	CASKWDAYEQYF
.	.	TRBV2	TRBJ2-2	TGTGCCACCCGGCAGGGCCTTAACACCGGGGAGCTGTTTTTT	CATRQGLNTGELFF
.	.	TRBV7-3	TRBJ2-3	TGTGCCAGCAGCTTAGAACAGGGCGCTACGCAGTATTTT	CASSLEQGATQYF
TRBD1	few	TRBV18	TRBJ1-1	TGTGCCAGCTCACCCGGGACAGGGGCGATGAATCAGGCTTTCTTT	CASSPGTGAMNQAFF
TRBD1	once	TRBV2	TRBJ2-7	TGTGCCAGCAGTACAGGGGGCCGCGAGCAGTACTTC	CASSTGGREQYF
.	.	TRBV28	TRBJ1-6	TGTGCCAGCAGTTTGGCAGGGATGAATAATTCACCCCTCCACTTT	CASSLAGMNNSPLHF
.	.	TRBV10-3	TRBJ2-6	TGTGCCACCAAAATGCGGGACTCTGGGGCCAACGTCCTGACTTTC	CATKMRDSGANVLTF
.	.	TRBV5-1	TRBJ2-5	TGCGCCAGCAGCTTGTTATACCAGCCACAAGAGACCCAGTACTTC	CASSLLYQPQETQYF
TRBD1	.	TRBV28	TRBJ1-5	TGTGCCAGCAGTCCCCAGGACAGGGATCAGCCCCAGCATTTT	CASSPQDRDQPQHF
.	.	TRBV5-4	TRBJ2-3	TGTGCCAGCAGCCCTACAGGGAAAGCAGATACGCAGTATTTT	CASSPTGKADTQYF
TRBD1	.	TRBV10-1	TRBJ2-2	TGCGCCAGCAGTGAGTCGACAGGGCCTACCGGGGAGCTGTTTTTT	CASSESTGPTGELFF
.	.	TRBV19	TRBJ1-5	TGTGCCAGTCCCCATTGCAATCAGCCCCAGCATTTT	CASPHCNQPQHF
.	.	TRBV29-1	TRBJ1-2	TGCAGCGTTGTTGACGCAGGGAGGGTTTATGGCTACACCTTC	CSVVDAGRVYGYTF
TRBD1	.	TRBV6-5	TRBJ2-7	TGTGCCAGCAGTTACTTGGCAGGGGGCGGCTACGAGCAGTACTTC	CASSYLAGGGYEQYF
TRBD2	.	TRBV28	TRBJ2-1	TGTGCCACCTGGCAGCTAGCGGGAAACAATGAGCAGTTCTTC	CATWQLAGNNEQFF
TRBD1	.	TRBV19	TRBJ1-5	TGTGCCAGTAGTTCTGGACAGGGGGCATCCCAGCCCCAGCATTTT	CASSSGQGASQPQHF
.	.	TRBV30	TRBJ2-7	TGTGCCTTCGGTTGGGAAGCTTACGAGCAGTACTTC	CAFGWEAYEQYF